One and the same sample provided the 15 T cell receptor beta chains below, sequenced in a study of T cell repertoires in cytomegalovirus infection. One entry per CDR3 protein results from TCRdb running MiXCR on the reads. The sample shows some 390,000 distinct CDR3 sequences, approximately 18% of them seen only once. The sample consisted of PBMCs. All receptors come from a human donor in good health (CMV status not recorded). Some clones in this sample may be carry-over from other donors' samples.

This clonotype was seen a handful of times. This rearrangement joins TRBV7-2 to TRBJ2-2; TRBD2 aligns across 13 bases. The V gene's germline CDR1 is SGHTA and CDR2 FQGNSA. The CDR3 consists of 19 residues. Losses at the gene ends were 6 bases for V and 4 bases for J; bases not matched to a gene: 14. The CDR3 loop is CASRTCPGLAGLITGELFF. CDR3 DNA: TGTGCCAGCAGGACGTGCCCGGGACTAGCGGGGTTGATCACCGGGGAGCTGTTTTTT.

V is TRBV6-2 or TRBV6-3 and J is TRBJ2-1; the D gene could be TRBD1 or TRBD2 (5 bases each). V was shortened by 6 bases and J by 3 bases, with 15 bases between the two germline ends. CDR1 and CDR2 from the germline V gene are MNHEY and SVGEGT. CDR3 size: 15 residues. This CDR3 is CASSAGDLHYNEQFF. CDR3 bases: TGTGCCAGCAGCGCTGGGGACCTGCACTACAATGAGCAGTTCTTC.

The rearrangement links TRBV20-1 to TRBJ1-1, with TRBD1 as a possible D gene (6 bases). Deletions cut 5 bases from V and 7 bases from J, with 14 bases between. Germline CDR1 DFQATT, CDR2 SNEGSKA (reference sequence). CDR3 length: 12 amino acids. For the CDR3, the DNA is TGCAGTGCTCTGGCCAGGGGAGGTGAAGCTTTCTTT. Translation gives CSALARGGEAFF.

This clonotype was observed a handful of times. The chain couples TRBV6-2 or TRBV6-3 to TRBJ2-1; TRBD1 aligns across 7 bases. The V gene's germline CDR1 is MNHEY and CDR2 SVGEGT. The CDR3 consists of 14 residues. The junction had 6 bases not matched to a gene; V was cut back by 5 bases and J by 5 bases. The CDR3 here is CASSPTGWHNEQFF. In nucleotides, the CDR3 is TGTGCCAGCAGTCCGACAGGGTGGCACAATGAGCAGTTCTTC.

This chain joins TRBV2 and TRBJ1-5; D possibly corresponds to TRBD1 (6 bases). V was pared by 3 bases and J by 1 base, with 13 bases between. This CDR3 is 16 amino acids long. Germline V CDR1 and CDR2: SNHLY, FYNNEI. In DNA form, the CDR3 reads TGTGCCAGCAGTGAGGACAGCCGGGGGAGCAATCAGCCCCAGCATTTT. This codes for CASSEDSRGSNQPQHF.

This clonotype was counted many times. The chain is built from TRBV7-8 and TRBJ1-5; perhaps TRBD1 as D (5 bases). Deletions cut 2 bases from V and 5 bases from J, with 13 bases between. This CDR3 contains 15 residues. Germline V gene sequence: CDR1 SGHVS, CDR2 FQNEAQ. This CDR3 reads CASSLWSGMDQPQHF. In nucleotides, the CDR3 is TGTGCCAGCAGCTTATGGTCAGGGATGGATCAGCCCCAGCATTTT.

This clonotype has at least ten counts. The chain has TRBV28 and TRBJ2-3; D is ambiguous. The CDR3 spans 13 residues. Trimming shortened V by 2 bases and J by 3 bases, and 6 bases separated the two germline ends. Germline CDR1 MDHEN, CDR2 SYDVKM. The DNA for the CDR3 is TGTGCCAGCAGTTTAAGGTGGACAGATACGCAGTATTTT. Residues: CASSLRWTDTQYF.

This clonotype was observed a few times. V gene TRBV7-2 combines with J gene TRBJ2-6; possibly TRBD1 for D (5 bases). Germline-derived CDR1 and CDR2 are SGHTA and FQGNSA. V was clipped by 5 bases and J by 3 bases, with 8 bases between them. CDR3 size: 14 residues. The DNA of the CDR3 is TGTGCCAGCAGCGGGGCCCGTGGGGCCAACGTCCTGACTTTC. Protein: CASSGARGANVLTF.

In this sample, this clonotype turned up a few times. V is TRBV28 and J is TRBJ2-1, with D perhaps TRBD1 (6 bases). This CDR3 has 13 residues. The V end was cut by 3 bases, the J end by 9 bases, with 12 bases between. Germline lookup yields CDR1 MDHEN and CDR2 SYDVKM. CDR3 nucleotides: TGTGCCAGCAGTTTTACAGGGTGGGGTGAGCAGTTCTTC. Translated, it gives CASSFTGWGEQFF.

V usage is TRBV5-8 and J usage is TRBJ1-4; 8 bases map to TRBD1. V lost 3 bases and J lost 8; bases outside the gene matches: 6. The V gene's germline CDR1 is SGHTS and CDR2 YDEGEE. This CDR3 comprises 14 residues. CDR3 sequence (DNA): TGTGCCAGCAGCTCGACAGGGGAGTACGAAAAACTGTTTTTT. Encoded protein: CASSSTGEYEKLFF.

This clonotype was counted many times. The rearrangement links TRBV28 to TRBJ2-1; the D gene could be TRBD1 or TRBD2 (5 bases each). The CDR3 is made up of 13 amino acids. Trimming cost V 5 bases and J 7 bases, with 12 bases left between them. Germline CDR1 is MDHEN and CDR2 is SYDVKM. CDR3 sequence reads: CASSAGTGNEQFF. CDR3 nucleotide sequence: TGTGCCAGCAGTGCCGGGACGGGGAATGAGCAGTTCTTC.

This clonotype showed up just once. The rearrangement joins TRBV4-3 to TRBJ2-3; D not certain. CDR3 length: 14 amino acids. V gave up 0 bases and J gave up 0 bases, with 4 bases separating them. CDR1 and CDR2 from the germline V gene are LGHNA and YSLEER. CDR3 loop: CASSQDTSTDTQYF. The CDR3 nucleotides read TGCGCCAGCAGCCAAGACACTAGCACAGATACGCAGTATTTT.

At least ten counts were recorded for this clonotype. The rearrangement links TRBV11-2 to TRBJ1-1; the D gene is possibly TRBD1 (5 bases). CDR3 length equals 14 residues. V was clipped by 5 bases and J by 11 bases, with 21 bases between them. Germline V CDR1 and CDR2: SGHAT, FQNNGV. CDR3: CASSPGTDAHVAFF. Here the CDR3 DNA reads TGTGCCAGCAGCCCGGGGACGGACGCCCATGTGGCTTTCTTT.

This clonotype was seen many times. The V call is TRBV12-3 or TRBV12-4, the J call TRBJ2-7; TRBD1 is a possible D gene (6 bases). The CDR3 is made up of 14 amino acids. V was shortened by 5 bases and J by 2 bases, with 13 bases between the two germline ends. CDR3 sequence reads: CASSARTVAYEQYF. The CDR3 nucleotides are TGTGCCAGCAGTGCGCGGACAGTAGCCTACGAGCAGTACTTC.

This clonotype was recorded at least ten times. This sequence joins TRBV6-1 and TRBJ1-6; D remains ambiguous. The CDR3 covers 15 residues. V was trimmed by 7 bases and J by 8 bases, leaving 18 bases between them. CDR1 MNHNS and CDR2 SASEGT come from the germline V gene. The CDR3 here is CASNKAGILDSPLHF. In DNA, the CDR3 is TGTGCCAGCAATAAAGCCGGGATACTGGATTCACCCCTCCACTTT.